One sample yielded the 18 T cell receptor beta chains listed below, sequenced in a study of somatic mutations in cytotoxic T cells in rheumatoid arthritis. Clones were sequenced by immunoSEQ multiplex PCR, and TCRdb holds only the in-frame ones, with some missing. The sample includes about 36,000 clones, 84% seen only once; the top ten take about 3.4%. Sequenced: CD8+ T cells sorted from blood. The source of these receptors is a middle-aged man in good health.

V gene TRBV27 combines with J gene TRBJ2-7; 12 bases line up with TRBD2. Per the germline V gene, CDR1 is MNHEY and CDR2 is SMNVEV (reference sequence). The V segment lost 5 bases and the J segment 3 bases; nucleotides outside the gene matches: 5. The CDR3 contains 15 residues. CDR3 bases: TGTGCCAGCAGTCCGACTAGCGGGAGACACTACGAGCAGTACTTC. This sequence encodes CASSPTSGRHYEQYF.

The V call is TRBV28, the J call TRBJ2-5; TRBD2 matches 7 bases. The CDR3 is made up of 15 amino acids. The J segment lost 3 bases and the V segment lost 3 bases, leaving 7 bases of the junction unmatched. The V gene's germline CDR1 is MDHEN and CDR2 SYDVKM. CDR3: CASSLGGSKKETQYF. The CDR3 nucleotides read TGTGCCAGCAGTTTGGGCGGGAGTAAAAAAGAGACCCAGTACTTC.

The chain links TRBV29-1 to TRBJ1-1; no firm D call. The CDR3 loop spans 13 amino acids. Trimming removed 4 bases at V and 1 base at J, with 10 bases between. Germline CDR1 SQVTM, CDR2 ANQGSEA. The CDR3 DNA reads TGCAGCGTTGTAGAAAGGCAGAACACTGAAGCTTTCTTT. As protein: CSVVERQNTEAFF.

This clone has more than one count but fewer than ten. J is TRBJ2-1 and V is TRBV14, with a tentative D call TRBD2 (6 bases). The CDR3 runs 15 residues. Trimming took off 1 base at V and 7 bases at J, with 14 bases between the two ends. Germline V gene lookup returns CDR1 SGHDN and CDR2 FVKESK. The CDR3 loop is CASSQGTTRGNEQFF. The CDR3 bases are TGTGCCAGCAGCCAAGGGACTACACGAGGGAATGAGCAGTTCTTC.

The J gene is TRBJ2-3, the V gene TRBV27; tentative D call: TRBD1 (8 bases). This CDR3 has 15 residues. With 4 bases removed from V and 2 bases from J, the gap between germline ends came to 13 bases. Germline V gene sequence: CDR1 MNHEY, CDR2 SMNVEV (reference sequence). For the CDR3, the DNA is TGTGCCAGCAGTTCACAGGGGGGGAACACAGATACGCAGTATTTT. It yields the protein CASSSQGGNTDTQYF.

The chain recombines TRBV6-1 with TRBJ1-5, with a tentative D call TRBD1 (5 bases). V dropped 3 bases and J dropped 4 bases, with 16 bases sitting between them. Looked up from germline, CDR1 is MNHNS and CDR2 is SASEGT. This CDR3 region has 16 residues. Here the CDR3 reads CASSEVQAGGNQPQHF. The CDR3 bases are TGTGCCAGCAGTGAGGTTCAGGCGGGGGGGAATCAGCCCCAGCATTTT.

In this sample, this clone turned up once. The chain combines TRBV19 with TRBJ2-1; 10 bases line up with TRBD2. Germline CDR1 is LNHDA and CDR2 is SQIVND (reference sequence). This CDR3 comprises 15 residues. V shed 6 bases and J 7 bases; nucleotides not matched to a gene: 9. The DNA for the CDR3 is TGTGCCAGTAGCAAAACTAGCGGGAACTATAATGAGCAGTTCTTC. It yields the protein CASSKTSGNYNEQFF.

The CDR3 region has the DNA TGTGCCAGCAGTTTAAGGGGGGATCGTGGCTACACCTTC. Translating it yields CASSLRGDRGYTF. The rearrangement links TRBV27 to TRBJ1-2; TRBD1 might be the D (6 bases). This CDR3 is built from 13 residues. V lost 2 bases and J lost 7, with 11 bases in between. Germline values: CDR1 MNHEY, CDR2 SMNVEV (reference sequence).

V is TRBV28 and J is TRBJ2-3, with D hard to call. The CDR3 totals 15 residues. V was trimmed by 7 bases and J by 0 bases, leaving 14 bases between them. In germline, CDR1 is MDHEN, CDR2 SYDVKM. The CDR3 coding sequence is TGTGCCAGCAAAGTAACCGGACGTAGCACAGATACGCAGTATTTT. Translating it yields CASKVTGRSTDTQYF.

CDR3 coding DNA: TGTGCCAGTAGTATCGGGCTAGCGGGAGGCTCATACTACAATGAGCAGTTCTTC. Protein: CASSIGLAGGSYYNEQFF. The chain links TRBV19 to TRBJ2-1; 11 bases map to TRBD2. The CDR3 is made up of 18 amino acids. From germline, CDR1 is LNHDA and CDR2 SQIVND (reference sequence). The V and J ends lost 3 bases and 3 bases, in that order; junction bases with no gene match: 10.

A remark on this clone: Within the sample, other DNA sequences also encode this same CDR3. This chain links TRBV6-5 with TRBJ1-2; 8 bases line up with TRBD1. V lost 2 bases and J lost 3; bases outside the gene matches: 2. CDR3 length equals 14 residues. CDR1 is MNHEY and CDR2 is SVGAGI in the germline V gene. DNA of the CDR3: TGTGCCAGCAGTTACGGGACAGGATACTATGGCTACACCTTC. Its protein product is CASSYGTGYYGYTF.

This sequence joins TRBV9 and TRBJ2-7, with 9 nucleotides matching TRBD1. The germline V gene has CDR1 SGDLS and CDR2 YYNGEE. The CDR3 runs to 14 residues. Unmatched junction bases numbered 4, after V lost 4 bases and J lost 2 bases. Here the CDR3 DNA reads TGTGCCAGCAGCCCAGGACAGGGGACCTACGAGCAGTACTTC. Its protein is CASSPGQGTYEQYF.

The rearrangement links TRBV10-3 to TRBJ2-5, with TRBD1 identical over 9 bases. The end of the DNA fits TRBJ2-7 better, so the J call may be wrong. CDR1 and CDR2 (germline): ENHRY, SYGVKD. This CDR3 contains 15 residues. As DNA, the CDR3 is TGTGCCATCAGTGAGTCCGGACAGGGGACCTACGAGCAGTACTTC. Translated, it gives CAISESGQGTYEQYF.

This clone was seen a handful of times. V gene TRBV7-2 combines with J gene TRBJ2-7, with unresolved D. V lost 4 bases and J 2 bases, leaving 18 bases between the germline ends. Germline-derived CDR1 and CDR2 are SGHTA and FQGNSA. CDR3 length: 16 residues. CDR3 DNA: TGTGCCAGCAGCTCAGCCCCGGACGCTTCAACCTACGAGCAGTACTTC. Residues: CASSSAPDASTYEQYF.

The chain uses TRBV7-2 and TRBJ1-4; 7 bases are a match to TRBD1. V dropped 5 bases and J dropped 2; count of bases not matched to a gene: 8. In germline, CDR1 is SGHTA, CDR2 FQGNSA. The CDR3 loop spans 16 amino acids. The CDR3: CASSPRQGGTNEKLFF. In DNA, the CDR3 is TGTGCCAGCAGCCCGAGACAGGGAGGCACTAATGAAAAACTGTTTTTT.

The chain is built from TRBV28 and TRBJ1-2; D ambiguous. This CDR3 has 15 amino acids. The V end was cut by 6 bases, the J end by 0 bases, with 14 bases between. Germline values: CDR1 MDHEN, CDR2 SYDVKM. The CDR3 region is CASSRVLSPNYGYTF. CDR3 coding DNA: TGTGCCAGCAGCCGAGTGTTGAGCCCTAACTATGGCTACACCTTC.

V and J are TRBV18 and TRBJ1-1; D perhaps matches TRBD1 (6 bases). The CDR3 extends over 16 amino acids. Germline CDR1 and CDR2: KGHSH and LQKENI. The V end was cut by 5 bases, the J end by 1 base, with 17 bases between. CDR3 loop: CASSAQPGHQNTEAFF. CDR3 DNA: TGTGCCAGCTCAGCACAACCGGGACACCAGAACACTGAAGCTTTCTTT.

The V call is TRBV9, the J call TRBJ2-7; 9 nucleotides match TRBD2. The germline V gene has CDR1 SGDLS and CDR2 YYNGEE. This CDR3 has 14 residues. With 3 bases clipped from V and 3 bases from J, the junction kept 4 bases outside the gene matches. The CDR3 coding sequence is TGTGCCAGCAGCGAGACTAGCGGAATCTACGAGCAGTACTTC. The encoded protein is CASSETSGIYEQYF.